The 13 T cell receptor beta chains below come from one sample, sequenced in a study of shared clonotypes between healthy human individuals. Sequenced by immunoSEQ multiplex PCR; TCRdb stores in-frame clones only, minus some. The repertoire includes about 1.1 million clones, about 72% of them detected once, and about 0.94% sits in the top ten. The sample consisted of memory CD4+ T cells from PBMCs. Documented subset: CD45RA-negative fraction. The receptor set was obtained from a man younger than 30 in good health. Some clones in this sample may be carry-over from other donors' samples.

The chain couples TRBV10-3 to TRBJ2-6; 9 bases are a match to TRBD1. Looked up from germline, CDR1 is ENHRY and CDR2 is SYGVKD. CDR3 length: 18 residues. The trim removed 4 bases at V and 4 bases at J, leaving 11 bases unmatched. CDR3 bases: TGTGCCATCAGTGGACCGGGACAGGGCGTACCCGGGGCCAACGTCCTGACTTTC. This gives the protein CAISGPGQGVPGANVLTF.

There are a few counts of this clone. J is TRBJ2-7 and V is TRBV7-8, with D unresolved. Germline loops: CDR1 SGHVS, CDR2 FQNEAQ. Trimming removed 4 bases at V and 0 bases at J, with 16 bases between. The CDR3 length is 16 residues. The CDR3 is CASSSLQLAFSYEQYF. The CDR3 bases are TGTGCCAGCAGCTCGCTCCAATTAGCATTCTCCTACGAGCAGTACTTC.

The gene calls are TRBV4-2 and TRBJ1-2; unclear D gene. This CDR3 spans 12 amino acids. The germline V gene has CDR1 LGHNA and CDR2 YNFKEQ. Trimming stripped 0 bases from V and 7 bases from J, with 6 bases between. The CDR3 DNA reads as TGTGCCAGCAGCCAAGAACTGGGTGGCTACACCTTC. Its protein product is CASSQELGGYTF.

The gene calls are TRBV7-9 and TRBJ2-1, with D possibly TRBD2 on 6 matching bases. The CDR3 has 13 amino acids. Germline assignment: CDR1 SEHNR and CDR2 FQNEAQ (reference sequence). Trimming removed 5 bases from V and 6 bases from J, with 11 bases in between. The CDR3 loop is CASSHRLVNEQFF. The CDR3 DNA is TGTGCCAGCAGCCATAGACTAGTCAATGAGCAGTTCTTC.

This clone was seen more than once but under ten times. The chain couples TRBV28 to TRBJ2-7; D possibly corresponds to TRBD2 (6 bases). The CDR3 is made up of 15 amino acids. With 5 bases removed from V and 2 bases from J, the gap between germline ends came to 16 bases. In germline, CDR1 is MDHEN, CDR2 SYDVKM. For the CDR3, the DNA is TGTGCCAGCAGTGGGGCCGGGACGGGAGCCTACGAGCAGTACTTC. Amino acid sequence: CASSGAGTGAYEQYF.

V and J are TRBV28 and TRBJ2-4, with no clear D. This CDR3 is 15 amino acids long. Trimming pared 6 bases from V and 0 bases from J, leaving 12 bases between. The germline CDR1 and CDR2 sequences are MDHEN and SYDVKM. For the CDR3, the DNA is TGTGCCAGCAGGAACAAGAAACTAGCCAAAAACATTCAGTACTTC. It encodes CASRNKKLAKNIQYF.

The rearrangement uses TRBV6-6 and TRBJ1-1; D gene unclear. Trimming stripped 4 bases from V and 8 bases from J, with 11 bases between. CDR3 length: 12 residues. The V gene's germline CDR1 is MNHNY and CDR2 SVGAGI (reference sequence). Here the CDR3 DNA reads TGTGCCAGCAGTTGGACGGCCCAAGAAGCTTTCTTT. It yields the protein CASSWTAQEAFF.

This CDR3 reads CASRKSSGSADTQYF. CDR3 nucleotides: TGTGCCAGCCGAAAATCTAGCGGGAGTGCAGATACGCAGTATTTT. The chain is built from TRBV28 and TRBJ2-3, with TRBD2 matching 10 bases. This CDR3 region has 15 residues. With V trimmed by 8 bases and J by 4 bases, 9 bases remained unmatched. Germline V lookup: CDR1 MDHEN, CDR2 SYDVKM.

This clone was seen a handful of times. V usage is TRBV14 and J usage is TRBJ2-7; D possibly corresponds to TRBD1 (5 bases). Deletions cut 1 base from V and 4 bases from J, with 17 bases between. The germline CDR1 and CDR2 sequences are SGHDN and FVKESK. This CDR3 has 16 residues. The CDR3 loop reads CASSQADVRAGYEQYF. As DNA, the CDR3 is TGTGCCAGCAGCCAAGCCGATGTTAGGGCAGGGTACGAGCAGTACTTC. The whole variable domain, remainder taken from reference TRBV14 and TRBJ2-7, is EAGVTQFPSHSVIEKGQTVTLRCDPISGHDNLYWYRRVMGKEIKFLLHFVKESKQDESGMPNNRFLAERTGGTYSTLKVQPAELEDSGVYFCASSQADVRAGYEQYFGPGTRLTVT.

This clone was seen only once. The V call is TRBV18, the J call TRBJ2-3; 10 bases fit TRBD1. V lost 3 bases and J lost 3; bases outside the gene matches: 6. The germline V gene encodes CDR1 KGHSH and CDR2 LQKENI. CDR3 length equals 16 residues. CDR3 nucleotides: TGTGCCAGCTCACCGCCGCGGGACAGGGGAACAGATACGCAGTATTTT. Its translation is CASSPPRDRGTDTQYF.

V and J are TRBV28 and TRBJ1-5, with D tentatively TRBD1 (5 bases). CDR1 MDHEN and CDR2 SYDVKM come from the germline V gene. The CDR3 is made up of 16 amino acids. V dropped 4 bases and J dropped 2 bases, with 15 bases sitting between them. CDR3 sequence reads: CASSSRRGTGNQPQHF. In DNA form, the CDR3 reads TGTGCCAGCAGTTCCAGACGCGGGACGGGCAATCAGCCCCAGCATTTT. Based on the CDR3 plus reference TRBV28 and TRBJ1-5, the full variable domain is DVKVTQSSRYLVKRTGEKVFLECVQDMDHENMFWYRQDPGLGLRLIYFSYDVKMKEKGDIPEGYSVSREKKERFSLILESASTNQTSMYLCASSSRRGTGNQPQHFGDGTRLSIL.

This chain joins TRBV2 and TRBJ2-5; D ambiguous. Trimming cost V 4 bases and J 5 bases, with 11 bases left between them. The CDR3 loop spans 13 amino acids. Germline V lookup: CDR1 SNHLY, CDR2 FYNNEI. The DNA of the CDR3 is TGTGCCAGCAGTGGTATTTCCTGGGAGACCCAGTACTTC. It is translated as CASSGISWETQYF.

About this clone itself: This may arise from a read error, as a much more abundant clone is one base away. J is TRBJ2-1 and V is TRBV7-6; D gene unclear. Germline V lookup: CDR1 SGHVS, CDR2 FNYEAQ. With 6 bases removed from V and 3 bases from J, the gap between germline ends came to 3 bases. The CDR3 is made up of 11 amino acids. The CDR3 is CASSFYNEQFF. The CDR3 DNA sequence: TGTGCCAGCAGTTTCTACAATGAGCAGTTCTTC.